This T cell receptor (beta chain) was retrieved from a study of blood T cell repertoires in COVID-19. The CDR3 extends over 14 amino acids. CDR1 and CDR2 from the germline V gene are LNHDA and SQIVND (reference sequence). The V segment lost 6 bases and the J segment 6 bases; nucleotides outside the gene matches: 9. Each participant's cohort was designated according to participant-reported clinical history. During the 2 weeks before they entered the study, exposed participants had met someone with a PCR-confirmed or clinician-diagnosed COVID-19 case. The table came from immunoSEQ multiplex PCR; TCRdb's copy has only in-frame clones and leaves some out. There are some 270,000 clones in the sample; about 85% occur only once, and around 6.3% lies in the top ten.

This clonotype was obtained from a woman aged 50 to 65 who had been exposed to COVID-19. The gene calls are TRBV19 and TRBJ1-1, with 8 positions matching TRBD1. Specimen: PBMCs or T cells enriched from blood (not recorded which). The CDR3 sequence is CASSRGRDWAEAFF. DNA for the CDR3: TGTGCCAGTAGCAGGGGGCGGGATTGGGCTGAAGCTTTCTTT.